This T cell receptor (beta chain) came from a study of blood T cells in healthy people across ages. Study observations and caveats: It was held that the diversity estimates obtained from one million T cells were underestimates.

For the second PCR, which ran for roughly 6 to 12 cycles, a sample-barcoded 5' primer and a J-beta primer mix were used. Every cDNA molecule carried a tag from a template-switch adaptor bearing 12 random nucleotides. One entry per CDR3 protein results from TCRdb running MiXCR on the 5' RACE reads. The table includes hundreds of thousands of distinct CDR3 sequences, around a fifth detected once. Comment on this clonotype: The antigen is undetermined.

The CDR3 consists of 16 residues. Germline CDR1 reads LGHDT; CDR2 reads YNNKEL (reference sequence). J was trimmed by 1 base and V by 3 bases; bases with no gene match: 3. This chain uses TRBV3-1 with TRBJ2-7; TRBD2 agrees at 13 bases. This sequence originates from a man between 70 and 80 years old in good health. Sequencing was performed on blood. The CDR3 loop is CASSHVTSGRSYEQYF. The CDR3 bases are TGTGCCAGCAGCCATGTGACTAGCGGGAGGTCCTACGAGCAGTACTTC.